The subject of this entry is one T cell receptor (beta chain). Its antigen is unidentified. The CDR3 loop spans 14 amino acids. Germline-derived CDR1 and CDR2 are SGHRS and YFSETQ. With V trimmed by 4 bases and J by 2 bases, 4 bases remained unmatched. This entry comes from a study of cytomegalovirus exposure and HLA in healthy donors. Study-wide findings and caveats: With DRB1 most and HLA-C fewest, TCR association rates differed between HLA loci in a later analysis. Analysis was carried out at a later point, and it linked a missense DCLRE1C variant to TCR beta V- and J-gene trimming. HLA alleles were associated with 18,000 or so TCR beta sequences in a later analysis at 0.05 false discovery rate.

The PCR employed 60 Vbeta primers together with 13 Jbeta primers. Data came from immunoSEQ multiplex PCR; TCRdb stores just in-frame clones and leaves some out. The sample contains some 180,000 clones, roughly 77% of which appear only once. This receptor was identified in a woman under 40 in good health and CMV-seropositive. Sequencing was done on a sample of PBMCs. V usage is TRBV5-1 and J usage is TRBJ2-7, with TRBD1 identical over 9 bases. The CDR3 coding sequence is TGCGCCAGCAGCCCAAGACAGGGGGCCTACGAGCAGTACTTC. Translating gives CASSPRQGAYEQYF.